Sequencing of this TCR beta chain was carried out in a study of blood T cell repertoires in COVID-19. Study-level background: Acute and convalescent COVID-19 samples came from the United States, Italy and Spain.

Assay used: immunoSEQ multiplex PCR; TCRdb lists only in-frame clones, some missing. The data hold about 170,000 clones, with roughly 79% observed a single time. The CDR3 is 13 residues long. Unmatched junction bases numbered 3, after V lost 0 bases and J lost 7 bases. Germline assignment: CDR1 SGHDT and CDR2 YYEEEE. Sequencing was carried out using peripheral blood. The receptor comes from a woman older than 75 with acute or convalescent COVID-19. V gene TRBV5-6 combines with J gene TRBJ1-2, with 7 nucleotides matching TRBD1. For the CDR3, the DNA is TGTGCCAGCAGCTTGGGGACAGGACTTGGCTACACCTTC. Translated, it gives CASSLGTGLGYTF.